This T cell receptor (beta chain) was sequenced for a study of T cell responses to AZD1222 COVID-19 vaccine (dated by TCRdb to the early 2020s). With regard to the full study: AZD1222 recipients whose second dose came at about 4 weeks and those whose second dose came at about 12 weeks were combined into one group, since spike-specific TCR depth and breadth did not differ between the two schedules. TCR sequencing was performed for about 250 trial participants, of whom about 200 were given two doses of AZD1222 and around 25 were given two doses of MenACWY control vaccine. Trial participants were enrolled by age into subgroups of 18-55, 56-69 and 70-plus years, and about 150, 27 and 61 TCR-sequenced participants, respectively, were included in these subgroups.

Beyond this particular receptor, the publication reports: Conclusions about previously exposed vaccinees are limited, since just 5 to 7 AZD1222 recipients were seropositive for SARS-CoV-2 at baseline. The whole spike protein was spanned by vaccine-associated CD4 TCRs, and dominant responses were seen in regions 160-218 and 743-854. Nearly half of unique spike-specific TCRs reportedly recognized epitopes outside regions mutated in the B.1.351 and B.1.1.7 variants. In the small 56-69-year group, the increase in depth fell short of significance, most likely because of low power. Because no day 14 peak-response samples were available, the repertoires could be characterized only after the peak T cell response. After two AZD1222 doses, spike-specific TCR breadth and depth were significantly higher than at day 0 and than in MenACWY recipients. Most participants were white British and females outnumbered males, and the authors suggested that clonal diversity may have been underestimated.

The CDR3 regions of human TCRbeta chains were analyzed by immunosequencing. On the authors' methods: Repertoire TCRs were matched against a reference library of SARS-CoV-2-specific TCRs generated with the MIRA antigen-specificity platform. Breadth meant the fraction of unique TCRs that were SARS-CoV-2-associated, whereas depth meant the fraction of total T cells that were SARS-CoV-2-associated. Using the MIRA data, each spike-specific TCR was mapped to the spike region that the TCR reacts to and placed in a CD4 or CD8 class. Log10-transformed breadth and depth values were compared by one-way ANOVA with Sidak's multiple comparisons tests. The immuneACCESS repertoire file appears here via TCRdb, limited to in-frame rearrangements. These files lack a portion of the clones; in checked studies, under half of the deficit traces to unresolved V genes, and the cause of the others is not known. Clone size and V and J calls were adopted from that table, with D and trimming inferred from the DNA. The sample table holds 150,000 or so clones, of which 90% were seen once. The top ten clones comprise under 20% of the sample.

For this clone: Its antigen target is currently unknown. No per-base quality is available; no much larger clone lies one base away.

The sample's time point label, decoded: baseline before first vaccination. Vaccinee samples came from UK trials COV001 and COV002, including a single-blind randomized controlled phase 2/3 trial of AZD1222 (ChAdOx1 nCoV-19) in healthy adults. For TCRbeta chain sequencing, PBMC samples from trial participants were taken at day 0 and at day 28 after the second dose. V and J are truncated by 1 base and 6 bases respectively, leaving an intervening sequence of 13 bases. Via the germline V gene (reference sequence), CDR1 is LNHNV and CDR2 YYDKDF. Inclusive of the bounding cysteine and phenylalanine, the CDR3 is 14 residues long. Kept here is only the CDR3 DNA, which spans 42 bases and is read in frame from base 1.

The receptor comes from an adult in good health. Here the chain combines TRBV15 and TRBJ2-7, with no confident D gene call. The sample consisted of peripheral blood, taken on day 0 of AZD1222 vaccination. The CDR3 here reads CATSRGVRSAEQYF. The nucleotide sequence is TGTGCCACCAGCAGAGGTGTTCGGAGCGCCGAGCAGTACTTC.